This TCR beta chain was found in a study of blood T cells in healthy people across ages. Findings and limits, study-wide: The study found more naive CD4+ cells and higher diversity in long-lived than aged donors.

Alongside a J-beta primer mix, a sample-barcoded 5' primer served in a second PCR lasting roughly 7 to 12 cycles. Using its own MiXCR run on the 5' RACE reads, TCRdb lists one record per CDR3 protein. The data contain hundreds of thousands of distinct CDR3 sequences, approximately 53% of them singletons. In this sample, this clonotype turned up once. Its specificity is not known. The junction and the germline gene differ at one end; a read error may be behind it. Germline CDR1 reads SGHTA; CDR2 reads FQGNSA. This CDR3 has 15 residues. The sequencing input was blood. The TCR comes from a man in his forties or fifties in good health. The gene calls are TRBV7-2 and TRBJ2-3, with 8 bases identical to TRBD2. CDR3 region: CATKRGRLGTDTQYF. In nucleotides, the CDR3 is TGTGCCACAAAGCGGGGGAGGTTGGGCACAGATACGCAGTATTTC.